This T cell receptor beta chain was sequenced in a study of blood T cell repertoires in COVID-19. Background on the study: The origin of the acute and convalescent COVID-19 samples was the United States, Italy and Spain.

The CDR3 spans 15 residues. Trimming shortened V by 5 bases and J by 8 bases, and 16 bases separated the two germline ends. Germline values: CDR1 MNHEY, CDR2 SVGAGI. As handled by the study authors: Researchers report that nucleated cell counts were estimated from reference gene primer amplification. TCRdb's copy holds only in-frame clones and misses some; the assay was immunoSEQ multiplex PCR. V, J and clone size were drawn from that table, and D and trimming were deduced from the DNA. The table has hundreds of thousands of clones, 85% seen once. The sequencing sample was made of PBMCs or T cells enriched from blood (not recorded which). This clonotype was sampled from a woman in her twenties or thirties who had been exposed to COVID-19. This chain joins TRBV6-5 and TRBJ1-6; D ambiguous. The DNA for the CDR3 is TGTGCCAGCAGTACCCATTCAGTAACCTATTCACCCCTCCACTTT. Amino acids: CASSTHSVTYSPLHF.